The rows below give T cell receptor beta chains drawn from one sample of a study of low-dose radiotherapy and immunotherapy resistance in tumors. TCRdb reprocessed the reads via MiXCR and lists one record per CDR3 protein. The data hold more than 50,000 distinct CDR3 sequences, with 26% observed a single time. The source was PBMCs, collected before treatment. The receptors derive from a male donor with rectosigmoid adenocarcinoma. CDR3s include the opening cysteine and the closing phenylalanine or tryptophan. Fields, in order: D gene, J gene, V gene, clone size, CDR3 protein, CDR3 DNA. D genes are given only for firm matches. The size field is filled for only some rows; it gives once, few, many or a size class.

NA | TRBJ2-3 | TRBV7-8 | once | CASSRSGFGVRPDTQYF | TGTGCCAGCAGCCGATCGGGCTTCGGGGTGAGGCCAGATACGCAGTATTTT
NA | TRBJ1-5 | TRBV19 | NA | CASSISAGSHQPQHF | TGTGCCAGTAGTATATCGGCAGGGAGCCATCAGCCCCAGCATTTT
TRBD1 | TRBJ1-2 | TRBV28 | NA | CASSRTGGRNYGYTF | TGTGCCAGCAGCCGGACAGGGGGCCGCAACTATGGCTACACCTTC
TRBD1 | TRBJ2-7 | TRBV27 | NA | CASSSGQGALEQYF | TGTGCCAGCAGTTCGGGACAGGGGGCGTTAGAGCAGTACTTC
NA | TRBJ1-5 | TRBV12-3/TRBV12-4 | many | CASSLVDPSNQPQHF | TGTGCCAGCAGTTTAGTGGACCCTAGCAATCAGCCCCAGCATTTT
TRBD1 | TRBJ1-1 | TRBV18 | NA | CASSLDREAFF | TGTGCCAGCTCACTGGACAGGGAAGCTTTCTTT
TRBD2 | TRBJ2-1 | TRBV7-2 | many | CASSLTAGGLSEQFF | TGTGCCAGCAGCTTAACAGCGGGGGGGCTTAGTGAGCAGTTCTTC
TRBD2 | TRBJ2-7 | TRBV30 | NA | CAWGRLANDEQYF | TGTGCCTGGGGACGACTAGCGAACGACGAGCAGTACTTC
NA | TRBJ1-1 | TRBV5-1 | NA | CASSKTTERVAEAFF | TGCGCCAGCAGCAAAACAACAGAGAGGGTTGCTGAAGCTTTCTTT
NA | TRBJ1-5 | TRBV9 | many | CASNPDGESWQPQHF | TGTGCCAGCAACCCGGACGGGGAGTCTTGGCAGCCCCAGCATTTT
NA | TRBJ2-5 | TRBV5-6 | many | CASSSKRLPGLETQYF | TGTGCCAGCAGCTCGAAAAGGCTCCCTGGTTTGGAGACCCAGTACTTC
NA | TRBJ1-1 | TRBV29-1 | once | CSVGGTGTEAFF | TGCAGCGTCGGGGGTACGGGCACTGAAGCTTTCTTT
TRBD1 | TRBJ2-1 | TRBV6-2/TRBV6-3 | NA | CASSYTEQGVGEQFF | TGTGCCAGCAGTTACACAGAACAGGGGGTGGGTGAGCAGTTCTTC
TRBD1 | TRBJ2-7 | TRBV5-4 | many | CASSSAGTGRNEQYF | TGTGCCAGCAGCTCAGCCGGGACAGGGCGGAACGAGCAGTACTTC
NA | TRBJ2-7 | TRBV12-5 | many | CASGFSRGGVYEQYF | TGTGCTAGTGGTTTCTCTCGCGGGGGCGTCTACGAGCAGTACTTC
NA | TRBJ1-5 | TRBV6-2/TRBV6-3 | NA | CASSQRGQPQHF | TGTGCCAGCAGCCAACGGGGGCAGCCCCAGCATTTT
NA | TRBJ2-1 | TRBV7-9 | NA | CASSLEAAYNEQFF | TGTGCCAGCAGCTTAGAGGCGGCTTACAATGAGCAGTTCTTC
NA | TRBJ2-7 | TRBV28 | many | CASSLPQGTSYEQYF | TGTGCCAGCAGTTTACCCCAGGGGACCTCCTACGAGCAGTACTTC
NA | TRBJ2-5 | TRBV6-2/TRBV6-3 | many | CASTKGARSGTSLQETQYF | TGTGCCAGCACAAAGGGGGCTCGTTCAGGGACTTCCCTCCAAGAGACCCAGTACTTC
NA | TRBJ2-2 | TRBV25-1 | many | CASSVTGTGELFF | TGTGCCAGCAGTGTTACAGGGACCGGGGAGCTGTTTTTT
NA | TRBJ2-3 | TRBV6-2/TRBV6-3 | many | CASSLQGFTDAQYF | TGTGCCAGCAGTTTACAGGGTTTCACAGATGCGCAGTATTTT
NA | TRBJ2-5 | TRBV7-6 | NA | CASSRSQETQYF | TGTGCCAGCAGCCGGAGTCAAGAGACCCAGTACTTC
TRBD1 | TRBJ1-5 | TRBV10-2 | many | CARIADRADQPQHF | TGCGCCAGGATAGCTGACAGGGCCGATCAGCCCCAGCATTTT
TRBD2 | TRBJ2-5 | TRBV4-2 | NA | CASSQEVMTGLAVNQRDTQYF | TGTGCCAGCAGCCAAGAGGTAATGACGGGACTAGCGGTGAACCAGAGAGACACCCAGTACTTC
NA | TRBJ1-5 | TRBV7-8 | many | CASSLGPRQGNQPQHF | TGTGCCAGCAGCTTAGGGCCCAGACAAGGCAATCAGCCCCAGCATTTT
TRBD2 | TRBJ2-7 | TRBV19 | many | CASGLAGPYEQYF | TGTGCCAGTGGACTAGCGGGCCCATACGAGCAGTACTTC
NA | TRBJ1-5 | TRBV28 | many | CASITPRRGGQPQHF | TGTGCCAGCATTACCCCACGCCGGGGCGGACAGCCCCAGCATTTT
NA | TRBJ2-7 | TRBV20-1 | many | CSARASAHGGLYYEQYF | TGCAGTGCTAGAGCCTCTGCACACGGGGGGCTCTACTACGAGCAGTACTTC
NA | TRBJ2-1 | TRBV11-1 | many | CASSPRKGAGYNEQFF | TGTGCCAGCAGCCCCCGTAAAGGAGCGGGTTACAATGAGCAGTTCTTC
NA | TRBJ2-3 | TRBV28 | many | CASTIGPAITDTQYF | TGTGCCAGCACCATTGGGCCGGCAATCACAGATACGCAGTATTTT
TRBD2 | TRBJ2-1 | TRBV10-1 | few | CASSSGLAGDDEQFF | TGCGCCAGCAGCTCCGGACTAGCGGGGGACGATGAGCAGTTCTTC
NA | TRBJ2-5 | TRBV3-1 | once | CASSQAPFQETQYF | TGTGCCAGCAGCCAAGCTCCTTTTCAAGAGACCCAGTACTTC
NA | TRBJ2-2 | TRBV2 | NA | CASKRTPNTGELFF | TGTGCCAGTAAACGGACACCGAACACCGGGGAGCTGTTTTTT
TRBD1 | TRBJ2-6 | TRBV6-1 | many | CASSYMGQQVLSGANVLTF | TGTGCCAGCAGTTACATGGGACAGCAAGTTCTCTCTGGGGCCAACGTCCTGACTTTC
TRBD2 | TRBJ2-1 | TRBV11-2 | many | CASSAQGLGAEQFF | TGTGCCAGCAGCGCACAGGGACTAGGTGCGGAGCAGTTCTTC
NA | TRBJ2-3 | TRBV29-1 | NA | CSVEGQLTDTQYF | TGCAGCGTTGAAGGACAGCTTACAGATACGCAGTATTTT
NA | TRBJ2-1 | TRBV6-5 | NA | CASSRLSDRKNEQFF | TGTGCCAGCAGTCGACTTTCCGACAGGAAGAATGAGCAGTTCTTC
TRBD2 | TRBJ2-7 | TRBV6-5 | NA | CASSPGTSGGYEQYF | TGTGCCAGCAGTCCCGGGACTAGCGGGGGTTACGAGCAGTACTTC
NA | TRBJ2-1 | TRBV7-9 | many | CASSLASSNEQFF | TGTGCCAGCAGCTTAGCGAGTAGCAATGAGCAGTTCTTC
TRBD1 | TRBJ2-7 | TRBV6-6 | NA | CASSPRDRGGEQYF | TGTGCCAGCAGTCCCCGGGACAGGGGCGGCGAGCAGTACTTC
NA | TRBJ2-7 | TRBV7-6 | many | CASSLGTSGIEQYF | TGTGCCAGCAGCCTCGGGACCTCTGGGATTGAGCAGTACTTC
NA | TRBJ1-1 | TRBV18 | many | CASSPNTAMNTEAFF | TGTGCCAGCTCACCAAACACGGCGATGAACACTGAAGCTTTCTTT
TRBD1 | TRBJ2-3 | TRBV19 | many | CASSIVGQGLTDTQYF | TGTGCCAGTAGTATAGTAGGACAGGGACTCACAGATACGCAGTATTTT
TRBD2 | TRBJ2-1 | TRBV5-1 | NA | CASSLGRLAGGGEQFF | TGCGCCAGCAGCTTGGGTCGACTAGCGGGAGGCGGTGAGCAGTTCTTC
NA | TRBJ2-1 | TRBV7-2 | medium-sized | CASSFIGTAYNEQFF | TGTGCCAGCAGCTTCATCGGGACGGCATACAATGAGCAGTTCTTC
NA | TRBJ2-7 | TRBV7-6 | many | CASSPGSGAVDEQYF | TGTGCCAGCAGCCCCGGTTCGGGGGCGGTAGACGAGCAGTACTTC
NA | TRBJ1-1 | TRBV15 | many | CATSSPGSYTEAFF | TGTGCCACCAGCAGCCCGGGAAGTTACACTGAAGCTTTCTTT
NA | TRBJ1-2 | TRBV29-1 | many | CSVGEQGPVGYTF | TGCAGCGTCGGCGAGCAGGGACCGGTCGGCTACACCTTC
NA | TRBJ2-3 | TRBV7-9 | many | CASSLIIHTDTQYF | TGTGCCAGCAGCTTAATTATACACACAGATACGCAGTATTTT
TRBD1 | TRBJ2-3 | TRBV4-1 | many | CASSPRTGTGSDTQYF | TGCGCCAGCAGCCCGCGGACCGGGACAGGGTCAGATACGCAGTATTTT
TRBD2 | TRBJ2-1 | TRBV24-1 | once | CATSDTSGSYNEQFF | TGTGCCACCAGTGATACTAGCGGGTCGTACAATGAGCAGTTCTTC
TRBD1 | TRBJ1-2 | TRBV6-2/TRBV6-3 | many | CASGNRGYGYTF | TGTGCCAGCGGTAACAGGGGGTATGGCTACACCTTC
TRBD2 | TRBJ2-5 | TRBV7-9 | many | CASSPRAGGPETQYF | TGTGCCAGCAGCCCGAGAGCGGGAGGGCCGGAGACCCAGTACTTC